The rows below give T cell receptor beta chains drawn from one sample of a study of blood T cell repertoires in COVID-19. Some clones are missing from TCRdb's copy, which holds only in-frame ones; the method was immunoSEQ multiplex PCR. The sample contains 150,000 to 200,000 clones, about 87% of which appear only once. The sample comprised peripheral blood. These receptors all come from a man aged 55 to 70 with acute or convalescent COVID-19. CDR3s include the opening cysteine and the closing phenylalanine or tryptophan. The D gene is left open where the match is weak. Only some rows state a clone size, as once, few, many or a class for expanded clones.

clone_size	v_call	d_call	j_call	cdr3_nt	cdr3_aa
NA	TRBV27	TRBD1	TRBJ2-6	TGTGCCAGCAGTTTAACCGGGACAGGACACCTCTCTGGGGCCAACGTCCTGACTTTC	CASSLTGTGHLSGANVLTF
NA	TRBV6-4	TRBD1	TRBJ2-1	TGTGCCAGCAGTGGGGGGACAGGCTCCTACAATGAGCAGTTCTTC	CASSGGTGSYNEQFF
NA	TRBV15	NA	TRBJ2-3	TGTGCCACCAGCAGAGGTCGGAGCACAGATACGCAGTATTTT	CATSRGRSTDTQYF
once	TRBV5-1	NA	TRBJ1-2	TGCGCCAGCAGTGGCACCCGCTATGGCTACACCTTC	CASSGTRYGYTF
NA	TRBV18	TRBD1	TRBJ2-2	TGTGCCAGCTCACCGGGACAGGGAGTCTTGACCGGGGAGCTGTTTTTT	CASSPGQGVLTGELFF
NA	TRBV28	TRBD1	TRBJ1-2	TGTGCCAGCAGTTTGGGGACAGTTGGCTACACCTTC	CASSLGTVGYTF
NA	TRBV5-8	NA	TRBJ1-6	TGTGCCAGCAGCTTAGCGCAGAATTCACCCCTCCACTTT	CASSLAQNSPLHF
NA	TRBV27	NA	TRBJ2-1	TGTGCCAGCAGTTTAATGTCGGGGACTGCCAATGAGCAGTTCTTC	CASSLMSGTANEQFF
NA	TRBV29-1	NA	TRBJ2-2	TGCAGCGTCGGCGCCCTACGGGGCACCGGGGAGCTGTTTTTT	CSVGALRGTGELFF
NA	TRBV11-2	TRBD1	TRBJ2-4	TGTGCCAGCAGCTCATTCCCCCGGGACAGGGGGAACATTCAGTACTTC	CASSSFPRDRGNIQYF
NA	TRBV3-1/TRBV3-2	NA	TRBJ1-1	TGTGCCAGCAGCCAGGCCCTTGGGAGGGTGACTGAAGCTTTCTTT	CASSQALGRVTEAFF
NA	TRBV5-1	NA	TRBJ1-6	TGCGCCAGCAGCTCGACAGCCAGCAATTCACCCCTCCACTTT	CASSSTASNSPLHF
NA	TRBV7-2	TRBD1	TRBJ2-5	TGTGCCAGCAGCACCCGACAGGGATCCCAAGAGACCCAGTACTTC	CASSTRQGSQETQYF
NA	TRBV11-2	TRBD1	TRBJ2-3	TGTGCCAGCAGGTCACCGGGACAGGGAACAGATACGCAGTATTTT	CASRSPGQGTDTQYF
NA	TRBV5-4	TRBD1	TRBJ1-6	TGTGCCAGCAGCTGGGGACAGGCGCCTTCACCCCTCCACTTT	CASSWGQAPSPLHF
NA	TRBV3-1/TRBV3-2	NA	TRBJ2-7	TGTGCCAGCAGCGGGAGATTCAACGAGCAGTACTTC	CASSGRFNEQYF
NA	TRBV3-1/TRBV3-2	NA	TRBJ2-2	TGTGCCAGCAGCCGACAGAGTTCCTTCAACACCGGGGAGCTGTTTTTT	CASSRQSSFNTGELFF
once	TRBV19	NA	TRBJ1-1	TGTGCCAGTAGTATGAGCGGCAACCGGAACACTGAAGCTTTCTTT	CASSMSGNRNTEAFF
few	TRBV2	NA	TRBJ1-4	TGTGCCAGCAGTTCAGGGTACGAAGGCGAAAAACTGTTTTTT	CASSSGYEGEKLFF
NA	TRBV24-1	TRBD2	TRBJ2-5	TGTGCCACCAGTGATTGGGCTAGCGGGGGACTGTACCAAGAGACCCAGTACTTC	CATSDWASGGLYQETQYF
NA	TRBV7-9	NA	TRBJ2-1	TGTGCCAGCAGCTTACCTGGGGGCTTTGGTGAGCAGTTCTTC	CASSLPGGFGEQFF
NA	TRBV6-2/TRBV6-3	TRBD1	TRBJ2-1	TGTGCCAGCAGTTGGACAGGGTTTTACAATGAGCAGTTCTTC	CASSWTGFYNEQFF
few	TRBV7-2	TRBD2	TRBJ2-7	TGTGCCAGCAGCCCCACACTAGCGGGAGGCCCCTACGAGCAGTACTTC	CASSPTLAGGPYEQYF
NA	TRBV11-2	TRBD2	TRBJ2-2	TGTGCCAGCAGCTCTACCGGGACTAAAGAGGGCGGGGAGCTGTTTTTT	CASSSTGTKEGGELFF
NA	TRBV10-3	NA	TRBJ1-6	TGTGCCATCAGCTTAGGACAGTTAGGCTCACCCCTCCACTTT	CAISLGQLGSPLHF
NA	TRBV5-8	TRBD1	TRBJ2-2	TGTGCCAGCAGCTTGGACCCAGGGGGCCCGAACACCGGGGAGCTGTTTTTT	CASSLDPGGPNTGELFF
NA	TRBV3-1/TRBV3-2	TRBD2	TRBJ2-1	TGTGCCAGCAGCCGCGGACTAGCGGGGTCTTCCTACAATGAGCAGTTCTTC	CASSRGLAGSSYNEQFF
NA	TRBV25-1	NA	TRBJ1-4	TGTGCCAGCAGTGACTCAGGAATACTTAATGAAAAACTGTTTTTT	CASSDSGILNEKLFF
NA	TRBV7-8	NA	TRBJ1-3	TGTGCCAGCAGTCCAAACTCTGGAAACACCATATATTTT	CASSPNSGNTIYF
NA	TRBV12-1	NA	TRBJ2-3	TGTGCCAGCAGCCGGGGGTTCATTTCTAGCACAGATACGCAGTATTTT	CASSRGFISSTDTQYF
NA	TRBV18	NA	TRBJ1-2	TGTGCCAGCTCACCTACAAACAGAAATAACTATGGCTACACCTTC	CASSPTNRNNYGYTF
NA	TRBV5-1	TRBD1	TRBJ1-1	TGCGCCAGCAGCTCAGGACAGGGGAGGGACACTGAAGCTTTCTTT	CASSSGQGRDTEAFF
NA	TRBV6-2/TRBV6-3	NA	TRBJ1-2	TGTGCCAGCAGTACTCGGGTTAACTATGGCTACACCTTC	CASSTRVNYGYTF
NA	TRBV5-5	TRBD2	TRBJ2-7	TGTGCCAGCAGCTCGGGACTAGCGGGAGGGCCCTACGAGCAGTACTTC	CASSSGLAGGPYEQYF
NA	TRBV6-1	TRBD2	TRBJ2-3	TGTGCCAGCAGTGAACTAGCGGGGGGGAGAGATACGCAGTATTTT	CASSELAGGRDTQYF
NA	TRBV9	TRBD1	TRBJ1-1	TGTGCCAGCAGCCCTGACGCTGGACAGGTGAACACTGAAGCTTTCTTT	CASSPDAGQVNTEAFF
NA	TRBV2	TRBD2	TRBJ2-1	TGTGCCAGCAGTTCCGGGACTAGCGGGGGGCCGGAGTTCTTC	CASSSGTSGGPEFF
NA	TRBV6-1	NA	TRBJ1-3	TGTGCCAGCAGTGAAGGGAGCTCTGGAAACACCATATATTTT	CASSEGSSGNTIYF
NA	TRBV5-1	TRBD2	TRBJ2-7	TGCGCCAGCAGCTTGACGGTTAGCGGGAGAAAAAACCTCGCCTACGAGCAGTACTTC	CASSLTVSGRKNLAYEQYF
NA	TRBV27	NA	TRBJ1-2	TGTGCCAGCAGTTTTGGGGCAGGAGATGGCTACACCTTC	CASSFGAGDGYTF
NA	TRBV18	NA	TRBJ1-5	TGTGCCAGCTCGGGCGGGTTCAATCAGCCCCAGCATTTT	CASSGGFNQPQHF
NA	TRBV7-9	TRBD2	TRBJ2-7	TGTGCCAGCAGCTCCTATTCTCCGGGACTAGCGGGAGACGAGCAGTACTTC	CASSSYSPGLAGDEQYF
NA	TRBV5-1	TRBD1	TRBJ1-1	TGCGCCAGCAGCCGGACAGGTACGAACACTGAAGCTTTCTTT	CASSRTGTNTEAFF
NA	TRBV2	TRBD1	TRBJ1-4	TGTGCCAGCACAGGACAGGGAACAGAAAAACTGTTTTTT	CASTGQGTEKLFF
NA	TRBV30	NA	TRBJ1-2	TGTGCCTGGAGTCTATCGACAACCAACTATGGCTACACCTTC	CAWSLSTTNYGYTF
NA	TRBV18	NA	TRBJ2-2	TGTGCCAGCTCACCATTTAAAACCCGCGGAACCGGGGAGCTGTTTTTT	CASSPFKTRGTGELFF
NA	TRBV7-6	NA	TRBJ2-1	TGTGCCAGCAGCAAACGCGACAGGAACAATGAGCAGTTCTTC	CASSKRDRNNEQFF
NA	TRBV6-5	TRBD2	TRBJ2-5	TGTGCCAGCAGTCTGGGACTAGGAGAGACCCAGTACTTC	CASSLGLGETQYF
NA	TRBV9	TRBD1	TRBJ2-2	TGTGCCAGCAGCGACACAAAAACAGGGGGACGAACGACCGGGGAGCTGTTTTTT	CASSDTKTGGRTTGELFF
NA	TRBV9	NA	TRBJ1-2	TGTGCCAGCAGCGCCTACTCCAGGGTTACCTATGGCTACACCTTC	CASSAYSRVTYGYTF